These T cell receptor beta chains were read from a single sample in a study of response to subunit inactivated influenza vaccine. TCRdb independently ran MiXCR on the RT-PCR reads; one entry per CDR3 protein. The sample gives 150,000 or so distinct CDR3 sequences, roughly 10% of which show up once; 35% to 40% is in the top ten. The sample was CD8+ T cells sorted from PBMCs, taken less than 30 months after vaccination. The receptors originated from a man aged 50 to 69 who received an inactivated influenza vaccine. Both conserved end residues are part of each CDR3. D genes are given only for firm matches. Expanded clones get a size class; other rows say once, few or many, or leave the size out.

clone_size: NA
d_call: TRBD1
v_call: TRBV27
j_call: TRBJ2-1
cdr3_nt: TGTGCCAGCAGTTTATTACGGGGACAGGGGGCAAGTGAGCAGTTCTTC
cdr3_aa: CASSLLRGQGASEQFF

clone_size: NA
d_call: NA
v_call: TRBV7-9
j_call: TRBJ2-1
cdr3_nt: TGTGCCAGCAGCTTATGGTTCGATGAGCAGTTCTTC
cdr3_aa: CASSLWFDEQFF

clone_size: many
d_call: TRBD2
v_call: TRBV27
j_call: TRBJ2-1
cdr3_nt: TGTGCCAGCAGTTCCGGGACTAGCGGGGTCAATGAGCAGTTCTTC
cdr3_aa: CASSSGTSGVNEQFF

clone_size: NA
d_call: NA
v_call: TRBV7-7
j_call: TRBJ2-1
cdr3_nt: TGTGCTAGCAGCCTTAGGATAAACAATGAGCAGTTCTTC
cdr3_aa: CASSLRINNEQFF

clone_size: many
d_call: TRBD1
v_call: TRBV6-5
j_call: TRBJ2-1
cdr3_nt: TGTGCCAGCAGTTACTGGGACAGGGAAAGGCAGTTCTTC
cdr3_aa: CASSYWDRERQFF

clone_size: NA
d_call: NA
v_call: TRBV25-1
j_call: TRBJ1-1
cdr3_nt: TGTGCCAGCAGTGACTCGCGAAGGGCTGAAGCTTTCTTT
cdr3_aa: CASSDSRRAEAFF

clone_size: many
d_call: TRBD2
v_call: TRBV6-2/TRBV6-3
j_call: TRBJ2-2
cdr3_nt: TGTGCCAGCAGTCAATTCGCTAGCGGGGGTCCCACCGGGGAGCTGTTTTTT
cdr3_aa: CASSQFASGGPTGELFF

clone_size: few
d_call: TRBD2
v_call: TRBV7-6
j_call: TRBJ2-7
cdr3_nt: TGTGCCAGCAGCCCCGAAGCGGGAGCGAACTACGAGCAGTACTTC
cdr3_aa: CASSPEAGANYEQYF

clone_size: NA
d_call: NA
v_call: TRBV6-5
j_call: TRBJ1-1
cdr3_nt: TGTGCCAGCAGTTACTCGCCCGTGGCGGAAGCTTTCTTT
cdr3_aa: CASSYSPVAEAFF

clone_size: NA
d_call: NA
v_call: TRBV29-1
j_call: TRBJ2-2
cdr3_nt: TGCAGCGCGGGACGGACCGCAGGGGCCACCGGGGAGCTGTTTTTT
cdr3_aa: CSAGRTAGATGELFF

clone_size: medium-sized
d_call: NA
v_call: TRBV6-6
j_call: TRBJ2-7
cdr3_nt: TGTGCCAGCAGTTACGGGGATTTCACCTACGAGCAGTACTTC
cdr3_aa: CASSYGDFTYEQYF

clone_size: NA
d_call: NA
v_call: TRBV7-9
j_call: TRBJ1-6
cdr3_nt: TGTGCCAGCAGCCCAGGCCCGGGTGTATCCTATAATTCACCCCTCCACTTT
cdr3_aa: CASSPGPGVSYNSPLHF

clone_size: NA
d_call: TRBD2
v_call: TRBV5-8
j_call: TRBJ2-7
cdr3_nt: TGTGCCAGCAGCGTAGGACTAGCGGGCGCCGTCTACGAGCAGTACTTC
cdr3_aa: CASSVGLAGAVYEQYF

clone_size: NA
d_call: TRBD2
v_call: TRBV6-2/TRBV6-3
j_call: TRBJ2-3
cdr3_nt: TGTGCCAGCAGCCAAGGTTGGACTAGCGGCTACACAGATACGCAGTATTTT
cdr3_aa: CASSQGWTSGYTDTQYF

clone_size: few
d_call: TRBD2
v_call: TRBV20-1
j_call: TRBJ2-1
cdr3_nt: TGCAGTTCACTAGCGGGAGATTCCAATGAGCAGTTCTTC
cdr3_aa: CSSLAGDSNEQFF

clone_size: many
d_call: TRBD1
v_call: TRBV7-2
j_call: TRBJ2-2
cdr3_nt: TGTGCCAGCAGCTTAGGCACAGGGGCCACCGGGGAGCTGTTTTTT
cdr3_aa: CASSLGTGATGELFF

clone_size: NA
d_call: TRBD2
v_call: TRBV10-3
j_call: TRBJ2-1
cdr3_nt: TGTGCCATCAGAGCGGGAATTGACAATGAGCAGTTCTTC
cdr3_aa: CAIRAGIDNEQFF

clone_size: NA
d_call: NA
v_call: TRBV12-3/TRBV12-4
j_call: TRBJ1-4
cdr3_nt: TGTGCCAGCAGTTTGGGGGGAGGAGGTGAAAAACTGTTTTTT
cdr3_aa: CASSLGGGGEKLFF

clone_size: few
d_call: TRBD2
v_call: TRBV28
j_call: TRBJ2-2
cdr3_nt: TGTGCCAGCAGTTCCTCCCAGCGGGAGGGACCCACCGGGGAGCTGTTTTTT
cdr3_aa: CASSSSQREGPTGELFF

clone_size: many
d_call: TRBD1
v_call: TRBV15
j_call: TRBJ2-7
cdr3_nt: TGTGCCACCAGCAGAGATAACCAGGGGGCTTCTTACGAGCAGTACTTC
cdr3_aa: CATSRDNQGASYEQYF

clone_size: NA
d_call: NA
v_call: TRBV4-2
j_call: TRBJ2-3
cdr3_nt: TGTGCCAGCAGCCAAGTTATTGTCGGGTTGCCGGGAGATACGCAGTATTTT
cdr3_aa: CASSQVIVGLPGDTQYF

clone_size: few
d_call: TRBD2
v_call: TRBV10-3
j_call: TRBJ2-1
cdr3_nt: TGTGCCATCAAGGCGACTAGCGGGAGGGTAAGCTCCTACAATGAGCAGTTCTTC
cdr3_aa: CAIKATSGRVSSYNEQFF

clone_size: many
d_call: NA
v_call: TRBV5-1
j_call: TRBJ2-3
cdr3_nt: TGCGCCAGCAGCTTGGTATACACAGATACGCAGTATTTT
cdr3_aa: CASSLVYTDTQYF

clone_size: NA
d_call: TRBD2
v_call: TRBV28
j_call: TRBJ2-1
cdr3_nt: TGTGCCAGCAGTGACCCCCGGGACTATCTACGCAATGAGCAGTTCTTC
cdr3_aa: CASSDPRDYLRNEQFF

clone_size: few
d_call: TRBD2
v_call: TRBV28
j_call: TRBJ2-1
cdr3_nt: TGTGCCAGCAGCCAAATAGCGGGAGTAAACAATGAGCAGTTCTTC
cdr3_aa: CASSQIAGVNNEQFF

clone_size: NA
d_call: TRBD1
v_call: TRBV15
j_call: TRBJ2-1
cdr3_nt: TGTGCCACCAGCGGCCTAGGGACAGATCACAATGAGCAGTTCTTC
cdr3_aa: CATSGLGTDHNEQFF

clone_size: few
d_call: NA
v_call: TRBV4-1
j_call: TRBJ2-7
cdr3_nt: TGCGCCAGCAGCCAAGGACTAGTCTCCCTTCTCTACGAGCAGTACTTC
cdr3_aa: CASSQGLVSLLYEQYF

clone_size: NA
d_call: NA
v_call: TRBV20-1
j_call: TRBJ2-5
cdr3_nt: TGCAGTGTTAGAACGGCTACCCAAGAGACCCAGTACTTC
cdr3_aa: CSVRTATQETQYF

clone_size: few
d_call: TRBD1
v_call: TRBV20-1
j_call: TRBJ2-3
cdr3_nt: TGCAGTGAGGATCTGTACGTTACAGGGGGCGCTGGTAAAAACACAGATACGCAGTATTTT
cdr3_aa: CSEDLYVTGGAGKNTDTQYF

clone_size: few
d_call: NA
v_call: TRBV10-3
j_call: TRBJ2-5
cdr3_nt: TGTGCCATCAGTGAGTCTGGGGCAGCACAAGAGACCCAGTACTTC
cdr3_aa: CAISESGAAQETQYF

clone_size: many
d_call: TRBD1
v_call: TRBV12-3/TRBV12-4
j_call: TRBJ1-3
cdr3_nt: TGTGCCAGCAGTTTATTTCCGACAGGGGGCACTGGGTCTGGAAACACCATATATTTT
cdr3_aa: CASSLFPTGGTGSGNTIYF

clone_size: NA
d_call: NA
v_call: TRBV25-1
j_call: TRBJ2-1
cdr3_nt: TGTGCCAGCAGCCCAGGAGCCAGCTCCTACAATGAGCAGTTCTTC
cdr3_aa: CASSPGASSYNEQFF

clone_size: few
d_call: TRBD2
v_call: TRBV5-6
j_call: TRBJ2-1
cdr3_nt: TGTGCCAGCAGCTTTGCTAGCGGAACTTACAATGAGCAGTTCTTC
cdr3_aa: CASSFASGTYNEQFF

clone_size: NA
d_call: NA
v_call: TRBV7-9
j_call: TRBJ2-1
cdr3_nt: TGTGCCAGCAGCTTCCGGGAAAGCCCCATCAATGAGCAGTTCTTC
cdr3_aa: CASSFRESPINEQFF

clone_size: few
d_call: NA
v_call: TRBV6-2/TRBV6-3
j_call: TRBJ2-3
cdr3_nt: TGTGCCAGCAGTTACCGGGAGACGACGGCAGATACGCAGTATTTT
cdr3_aa: CASSYRETTADTQYF

clone_size: few
d_call: NA
v_call: TRBV29-1
j_call: TRBJ2-7
cdr3_nt: TGCAGCGCTCTGACCAGGGGCCGCTCCTACGAGCAGTACTTC
cdr3_aa: CSALTRGRSYEQYF

clone_size: many
d_call: NA
v_call: TRBV4-1
j_call: TRBJ2-3
cdr3_nt: TGCGCCAGCAGCCTAAAGGGGGATCTTAACGCAGATACGCAGTATTTT
cdr3_aa: CASSLKGDLNADTQYF

clone_size: few
d_call: TRBD1
v_call: TRBV27
j_call: TRBJ1-1
cdr3_nt: TGTGCCAGCAGTCTATCGACAGGGTGGAACACTGAAGCTTTCTTT
cdr3_aa: CASSLSTGWNTEAFF

clone_size: NA
d_call: TRBD2
v_call: TRBV4-3
j_call: TRBJ2-1
cdr3_nt: TGCGCCAGCAGCCCCCTAGCGGGGGGTTACAATGAGCAGTTCTTC
cdr3_aa: CASSPLAGGYNEQFF

clone_size: few
d_call: NA
v_call: TRBV7-9
j_call: TRBJ2-2
cdr3_nt: TGTGCCATACAAGGCTCCACCGGGGAGCTGTTTTTT
cdr3_aa: CAIQGSTGELFF

clone_size: few
d_call: TRBD2
v_call: TRBV5-6
j_call: TRBJ2-7
cdr3_nt: TGTGCCAGCAGGTCAGCGGGGGGCGTGGATGAGCAGTACTTC
cdr3_aa: CASRSAGGVDEQYF

clone_size: few
d_call: NA
v_call: TRBV5-1
j_call: TRBJ2-2
cdr3_nt: TGCGCCAGCAGCCCACTAGCTGACGGCACCGGGGAGCTGTTTTTT
cdr3_aa: CASSPLADGTGELFF

clone_size: few
d_call: TRBD2
v_call: TRBV28
j_call: TRBJ2-2
cdr3_nt: TGTGCCAGCAGTCGGACTAGCGGGACTTCGAACACCGGGGAGCTGTTTTTT
cdr3_aa: CASSRTSGTSNTGELFF

clone_size: few
d_call: NA
v_call: TRBV6-2/TRBV6-3
j_call: TRBJ2-1
cdr3_nt: TGTGCCAGCAGTTTCGGGGGCCATTGGAATGAGCAGTTCTTC
cdr3_aa: CASSFGGHWNEQFF

clone_size: NA
d_call: NA
v_call: TRBV4-3
j_call: TRBJ1-4
cdr3_nt: TGCGCCAGCAGCCAATCAAATTTGGGACACCGTAATGAAAAACTGTTTTTT
cdr3_aa: CASSQSNLGHRNEKLFF

clone_size: NA
d_call: TRBD2
v_call: TRBV20-1
j_call: TRBJ2-7
cdr3_nt: TGCAGTGTACGGACTAGCGCGAACTACGAGCAGTACTTC
cdr3_aa: CSVRTSANYEQYF

clone_size: few
d_call: TRBD1
v_call: TRBV10-3
j_call: TRBJ1-1
cdr3_nt: TGTGCCATCGGGACAGGGGGTCCCGTGAACACTGAAGCTTTCTTT
cdr3_aa: CAIGTGGPVNTEAFF

clone_size: NA
d_call: TRBD1
v_call: TRBV3-1
j_call: TRBJ2-2
cdr3_nt: TGTGCCAGCAGCAAGACAGGGGGCTGGAACACCGGGGAGCTGTTTTTT
cdr3_aa: CASSKTGGWNTGELFF

clone_size: many
d_call: TRBD2
v_call: TRBV4-2
j_call: TRBJ2-7
cdr3_nt: TGTGCCAGCAGCTCTACCGGGACTAGCGGATACGAGCAGTACTTC
cdr3_aa: CASSSTGTSGYEQYF

clone_size: few
d_call: NA
v_call: TRBV7-2
j_call: TRBJ2-3
cdr3_nt: TGTGCCAGCAGCCCGATAGCGGCAGGGTGGGGAGATACGCAGTATTTT
cdr3_aa: CASSPIAAGWGDTQYF

clone_size: few
d_call: TRBD1
v_call: TRBV24-1
j_call: TRBJ2-7
cdr3_nt: TGTGCCACCAGTGACCCGGACAGGGGACACGAGCAGTACTTC
cdr3_aa: CATSDPDRGHEQYF

clone_size: few
d_call: NA
v_call: TRBV6-5
j_call: TRBJ1-2
cdr3_nt: TGTGCCAGCAGTTACGGGGGGTTCTATGGCTACACCTTC
cdr3_aa: CASSYGGFYGYTF